The source of this T cell receptor beta chain is a study of shared clonotypes between healthy human individuals. Selected positively for CCR7 and CD45RO-negative, naive CD8 cells excluded terminally differentiated effector memory CD45RA+ cells. The healthy adult donors were HIV-negative and reported no recent acute infections or vaccinations. Per the original methods: Junction-only immunoSEQ data arrived without quality scores, meaning filtering differed. Assay used: immunoSEQ multiplex PCR; TCRdb lists only in-frame clones, some missing. V, J and clone size reflect that table, while D and trimming were determined from the DNA. The sample shows some 2 million clones, about 95% of them seen only once. CDR1 SQVTM and CDR2 ANQGSEA come from the germline V gene. Germline trimming cut 1 base from V and 2 bases from J; bases unmatched to any gene: 0. The CDR3 covers 13 residues. With regard to this clone: Antigen specificity is unknown.

Study-wide findings and caveats: For naive CD4 cells, roughly 5% of clonotypes were shared across four donors. Memory subsets had estimated richness that was generally smaller than that of naive subsets.

The chain uses TRBV29-1 and TRBJ2-5; 8 bases align to TRBD1. The sample taken for sequencing was naive CD8+ T cells sorted from blood. This TCR came from a man aged 18 to 30 in good health. The CDR3 nucleotides are TGCAGCGTTGAAGGGACAGGGCAAGAGACCCAGTACTTC. This sequence encodes CSVEGTGQETQYF.